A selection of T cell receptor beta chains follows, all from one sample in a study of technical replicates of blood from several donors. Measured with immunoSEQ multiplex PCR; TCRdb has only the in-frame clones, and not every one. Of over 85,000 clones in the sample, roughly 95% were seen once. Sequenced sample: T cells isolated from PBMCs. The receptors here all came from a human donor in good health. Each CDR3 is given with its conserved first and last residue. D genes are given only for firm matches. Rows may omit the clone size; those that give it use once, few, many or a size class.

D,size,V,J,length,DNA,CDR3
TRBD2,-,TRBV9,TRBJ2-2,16,TGTGCCAGCAGCATAATAGCGGGAGTAAGCACCGGGGAGCTGTTTTTT,CASSIIAGVSTGELFF
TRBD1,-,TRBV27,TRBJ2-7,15,TGTGCCAGCAGTCATGTGGACAGGGAGTCCTACGAGCAGTACTTC,CASSHVDRESYEQYF
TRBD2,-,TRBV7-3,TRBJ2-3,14,TGTGCCAGCAGCTTTCGGGGGGGAGCAGATACGCAGTATTTT,CASSFRGGADTQYF
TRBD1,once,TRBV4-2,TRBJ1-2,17,TGTGCCAGCAGCCAAGTCGAGACAGGGGGCCCTGGCTATGGCTACACCTTC,CASSQVETGGPGYGYTF
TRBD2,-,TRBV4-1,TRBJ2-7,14,TGCGCCAGCAGCCAGACTAGCGGGAGTCACGAGCAGTACTTC,CASSQTSGSHEQYF
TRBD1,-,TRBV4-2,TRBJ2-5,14,TGTGCCAGCAGCCAAGGGACAGGTCAAGAGACCCAGTACTTC,CASSQGTGQETQYF
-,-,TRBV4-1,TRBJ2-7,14,TGCGCCAGCAGCCAGGCGCTAGGACTTTTTGTGCAGTACTTC,CASSQALGLFVQYF
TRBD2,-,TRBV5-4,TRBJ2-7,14,TGTGCCAGCAGCTTGACTAGCGGCCTCTACGAGCAGTACTTC,CASSLTSGLYEQYF
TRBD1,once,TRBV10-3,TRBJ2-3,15,TGTGCCATCGGAGAGGGGGCTCCCACGTCAGATACGCAGTATTTT,CAIGEGAPTSDTQYF
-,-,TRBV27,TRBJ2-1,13,TGTGCCAGCAGTTTAGGTCCGGTCAATGAGCAGTTCTTC,CASSLGPVNEQFF
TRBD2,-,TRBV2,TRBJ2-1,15,TGTGCCAGCAGTCGAAGCGGGAACCCCTACAATGAGCAGTTCTTC,CASSRSGNPYNEQFF
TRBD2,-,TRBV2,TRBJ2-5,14,TGTGCCAGCAGCCCGGGACTAGCAGTAGGCGGGCAGTACTTC,CASSPGLAVGGQYF
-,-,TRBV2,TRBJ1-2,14,TGTGCCAGCAGTGAAGTCCAGGTTGTCTATGGCTACACCTTC,CASSEVQVVYGYTF
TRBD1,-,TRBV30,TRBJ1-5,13,TGTGCACAGGGGGGTTCCAGCAATCAGCCCCAGCATTTT,CAQGGSSNQPQHF
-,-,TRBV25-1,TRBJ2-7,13,TGTGCCAGCAGCAACCATGGGCTCTACGAGCAGTACTTC,CASSNHGLYEQYF
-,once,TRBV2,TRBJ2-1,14,TGTGCCAGCAGTGAAGCGCCGGGGTATAATGAGCAGTTCTTC,CASSEAPGYNEQFF
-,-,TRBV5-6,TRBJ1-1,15,TGTGCCAGCAGCTTGGACCAGGGGTCGGACACTGAAGCTTTCTTT,CASSLDQGSDTEAFF
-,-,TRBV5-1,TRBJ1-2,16,TGCGCCAGCAGCTTTCGTACGACAGAGCTGAACTATGGCTACACCTTC,CASSFRTTELNYGYTF
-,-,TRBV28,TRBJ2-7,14,TGTGCCAGCAGTTTAAACACCCCTTCCTACGAGCAGTACTTC,CASSLNTPSYEQYF
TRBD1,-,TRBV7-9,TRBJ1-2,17,TGTGCCAGCAGTCATAGACGACAGGGGACGGCGAACTATGGCTACACCTTC,CASSHRRQGTANYGYTF
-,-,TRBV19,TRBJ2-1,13,TGTGCCAGTAGTATAGATCTGGGAGGTGAGCAGTTCTTC,CASSIDLGGEQFF
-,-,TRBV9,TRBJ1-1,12,TGTGCCAGCAGCGTAGAAAGAGGAGAAGCTTTCTTT,CASSVERGEAFF
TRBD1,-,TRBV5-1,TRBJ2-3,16,TGCGCCAGCAGCTTGGGGAGGGACAGGAGTTTAGATACGCAGTATTTT,CASSLGRDRSLDTQYF
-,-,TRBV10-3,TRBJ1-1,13,TGTGCCATCGGAGGACCGTCGAACACTGAAGCTTTCTTT,CAIGGPSNTEAFF
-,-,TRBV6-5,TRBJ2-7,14,TGTGCCAGCAGTTACTCCGGGAGTGACTACGAGCAGTACTTC,CASSYSGSDYEQYF
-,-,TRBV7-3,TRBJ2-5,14,TGTGCCAGCAGCCTCACAGGGTTTAAGGAGACCCAGTACTTC,CASSLTGFKETQYF
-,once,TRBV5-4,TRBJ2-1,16,TGTGCCAGCAGCTTGGACGGACTAAGCTCCTACAATGAGCAGTTCTTC,CASSLDGLSSYNEQFF
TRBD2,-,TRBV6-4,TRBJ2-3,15,TGTGCCAGCAGTGTAATAGCGGGAAGTACAGATACGCAGTATTTT,CASSVIAGSTDTQYF
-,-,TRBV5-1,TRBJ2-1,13,TGCGCCAGCAGCTTGGATATTAGAACTGAGCAGTTCTTC,CASSLDIRTEQFF
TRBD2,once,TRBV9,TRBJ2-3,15,TGTGCCAGCAGCGTAGGCGTTAGCGGGACAGATACGCAGTATTTT,CASSVGVSGTDTQYF
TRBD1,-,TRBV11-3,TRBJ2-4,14,TGTGCCAGCAGCCCTAATAGACAGGGAAACATTCAGTACTTC,CASSPNRQGNIQYF
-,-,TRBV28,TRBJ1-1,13,TGTGCCAGCAGTTTTTCAGGGGTCACTGAAGCTTTCTTT,CASSFSGVTEAFF
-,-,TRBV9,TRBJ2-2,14,TGTGCCAGCAGTGGCGCAACGGGTATCGGGGAGCTGTTTTTT,CASSGATGIGELFF
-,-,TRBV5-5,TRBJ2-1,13,TGTGCCAGCAGCTTTTTTCTCTCCAATGAGCAGTTCTTC,CASSFFLSNEQFF
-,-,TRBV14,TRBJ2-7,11,TGTGCCAGCAGCCACGGACTCGAGCAGTACTTC,CASSHGLEQYF
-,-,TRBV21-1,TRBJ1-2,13,TGTGCCACGGGATTGACAGGGAACTATGGCTACACCTTC,CATGLTGNYGYTF
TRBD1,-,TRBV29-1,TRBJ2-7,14,TGCAGCGTTGGTTCCGGGACAGGGGTAGAGGAGCAGTACTTC,CSVGSGTGVEEQYF
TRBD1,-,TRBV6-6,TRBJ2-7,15,TGTGCCAGCAGTGGACCCGGGACAGGGGGCTACGAGCAGTACTTC,CASSGPGTGGYEQYF
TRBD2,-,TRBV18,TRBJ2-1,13,TGTGCCAGCTCACCGGGACTAGACGGGGAGCAGTTCTTC,CASSPGLDGEQFF
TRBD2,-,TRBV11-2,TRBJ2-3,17,TGTGCCAGCAGCTTAGGGACTCTAGCGGGGGGCACAGATACGCAGTATTTT,CASSLGTLAGGTDTQYF
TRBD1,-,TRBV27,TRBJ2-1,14,TGTGCCAGCAGTCTCAGACAGGGCCTTGATGAGCAGTTCTTC,CASSLRQGLDEQFF
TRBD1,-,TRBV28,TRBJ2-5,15,TGTGCCAGCAGTAGACAGGGGGCAGGTGATGAGACCCAGTACTTC,CASSRQGAGDETQYF
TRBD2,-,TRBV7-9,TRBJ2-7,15,TGTGCCAGCAGTCAAACTAGCGGGAGACTGTACGAGCAGTACTTC,CASSQTSGRLYEQYF
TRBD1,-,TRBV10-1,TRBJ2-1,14,TGCGCCAGCAGTGAGTCGACAGGGTTCCGTGAGCAGTTCTTC,CASSESTGFREQFF